Shown below are 13 T cell receptor beta chains from a single sample sequenced in a study of cytomegalovirus exposure and HLA in healthy donors. The PCR ran on 60 Vbeta and 13 Jbeta primers. Libraries were prepared by immunoSEQ multiplex PCR; TCRdb keeps only in-frame clonotypes and omits some of them. The data show some 180,000 clones, with roughly a tenth seen just once and 1% to 1.5% held by the top ten. The sequencing input was PBMCs. These receptors were obtained from a woman aged 25 to 39 in good health and CMV-seropositive.

This clone was recorded a few times. This rearrangement joins TRBV4-1 to TRBJ2-1; 7 nucleotides match TRBD2. The CDR3 length is 16 residues. CDR1 is MGHRA and CDR2 is YSYEKL in the germline V gene. V dropped 7 bases and J dropped 0; count of bases not matched to a gene: 9. DNA for the CDR3: TGCGCCAGCAATCTCCCGGGCGGGAGCTCCTACAATGAGCAGTTCTTC. It specifies CASNLPGGSSYNEQFF.

This clone has just a few counts. This chain joins TRBV30 and TRBJ2-2; weak D call: TRBD1 (5 bases). The CDR3 sequence is 12 residues long. V gave up 4 bases and J gave up 6 bases, with 9 bases separating them. Germline assignment: CDR1 GTSNPN and CDR2 SVGIG (reference sequence). This CDR3 reads CAWMDTPGELFF. In nucleotides, the CDR3 is TGTGCCTGGATGGACACCCCCGGGGAGCTGTTTTTT.

The chain uses TRBV13 and TRBJ2-7, with D possibly TRBD1 on 6 matching bases. Trimming took 2 bases from V and 4 from J, leaving 18 bases between them. This CDR3 contains 16 residues. Germline V gene sequence: CDR1 PRHDT, CDR2 FYEKMQ (reference sequence). The CDR3 sequence: CASSLRMAGVSYEQYF. CDR3 bases: TGTGCCAGCAGCTTAAGAATGGCAGGGGTGTCGTACGAGCAGTACTTC.

In this sample, this clone turned up a few times. V and J are TRBV30 and TRBJ2-1, with TRBD2 identical over 12 bases. Germline-derived CDR1 and CDR2 are GTSNPN and SVGIG (reference sequence). This CDR3 contains 19 residues. V trimming: 5 bases; J trimming: 0 bases; junction bases outside the gene matches: 14. The CDR3 DNA reads TGTGCCTGGGGAGGCACTAGCGGGAGGACACATTCCTCCTACAATGAGCAGTTCTTC. Translated: CAWGGTSGRTHSSYNEQFF.

This clone turned up a few times. CDR3 bases: TGTGCCAGCAGTGAACACTCCACGTTCTCTAACTATGGCTACACCTTC. Translation: CASSEHSTFSNYGYTF. The chain employs TRBV6-1 and TRBJ1-2; no clear D gene. Trimming left V 2 bases short and J 0 bases short, with 13 bases between. CDR3 length equals 16 residues. The germline gives CDR1 MNHNS, CDR2 SASEGT.

The genes are TRBV7-7 and TRBJ2-7; D may be TRBD2 (6 bases). Germline V lookup: CDR1 SSHAT, CDR2 FNYEAQ (reference sequence). The CDR3 is 15 amino acids. V lost 5 bases and J lost 7, with 21 bases in between. CDR3 nucleotides: TGTGCCAGCAGCCCCTCCTTGGGCGGGATAAAGGAGCAGTACTTC. This encodes CASSPSLGGIKEQYF.

V gene TRBV18 combines with J gene TRBJ2-7; perhaps TRBD1 as D (6 bases). The V gene's germline CDR1 is KGHSH and CDR2 LQKENI. V was cut by 6 bases and J by 3 bases, with 15 bases left in between. The CDR3 totals 14 residues. The CDR3 DNA sequence: TGTGCCAGCTCTCAAATGGGGACAAACTACGAGCAGTACTTC. This gives the protein CASSQMGTNYEQYF.

J is TRBJ2-3 and V is TRBV7-8, with no clear D. V was cut by 3 bases and J by 5 bases, with 3 bases left in between. This CDR3 has 11 amino acids. Germline CDR1 is SGHVS and CDR2 is FQNEAQ. CDR3: CASSLRDTQYF. The CDR3 DNA follows: TGTGCCAGCAGCTTGAGAGATACGCAGTATTTT.

This clone was counted once. V and J are TRBV6-6 and TRBJ1-1; maybe TRBD1 (6 bases). V was trimmed by 2 bases and J by 4 bases, leaving 8 bases between them. This CDR3 has 13 residues. Germline CDR1 reads MNHNY; CDR2 reads SVGAGI (reference sequence). In DNA form, the CDR3 reads TGTGCCAGCAGTTACGACAGGAGCACTGAAGCTTTCTTT. Its protein is CASSYDRSTEAFF.

This clone has just a few counts. The chain uses TRBV6-6 and TRBJ1-2; D remains ambiguous. V was shortened by 5 bases and J by 4 bases, with 5 bases between the two germline ends. The length of the CDR3 is 11 residues. The germline CDR1 and CDR2 sequences are MNHNY and SVGAGI (reference sequence). Here the CDR3 DNA reads TGTGCCAGCAGTCAGGCCTATGGCTACACCTTC. Amino acid sequence: CASSQAYGYTF.

The chain uses TRBV19 and TRBJ1-2, with a weak D call TRBD1 (6 bases). Trimming took 3 bases from V and 3 from J, leaving 8 bases between them. The length of the CDR3 is 13 residues. Germline CDR1 and CDR2: LNHDA and SQIVND (reference sequence). CDR3 in DNA: TGTGCCAGTAGTATTCAGGGGCACTATGGCTACACCTTC. It translates to CASSIQGHYGYTF.

The chain is built from TRBV1 and TRBJ1-5. TRBV1 is marked as a pseudogene. This CDR3 has 11 amino acids. This CDR3 is CTSSLGQPQHF. DNA of the CDR3: TGCACCAGCAGCCTCGGTCAGCCCCAGCATTTT.

This clone showed up just a few times. CDR3: CASSRTGNGYTF. CDR3 bases: TGTGCCAGCAGTAGGACAGGGAATGGCTACACCTTC. The chain combines TRBV6-5 with TRBJ1-2, with TRBD1 matching 8 bases. J gave up 6 bases and V 5 bases, and 2 bases lay outside the gene matches. The CDR3 sequence is 12 residues long. Germline V lookup: CDR1 MNHEY, CDR2 SVGAGI.